Listed below are T cell receptor beta chains from one sample, sequenced in a study of T cells in Graves' hyperthyroidism and ophthalmopathy. TCRdb passed the multiplex PCR reads through MiXCR, listing each CDR3 protein once. The table lists 300,000 to 500,000 distinct CDR3 sequences, around 15% of them singletons. Material: blood. The origin of the receptors is a man aged 45-65 years with Graves' ophthalmopathy. Each CDR3 is given with its conserved first and last residue. D genes are given only for firm matches. Rows give clone size only sometimes, using once, few, many, or a class for an expanded clone.

D gene	J gene	clone size	V gene	CDR3 DNA	CDR3 protein
TRBD2	TRBJ2-1	-	TRBV24-1	TGTGCCACCAGTGATTTCAAGCGGGAGGGGGCACGGGAGCAGTTCTTC	CATSDFKREGAREQFF
-	TRBJ1-2	-	TRBV2	TGTGCCACGCGTACTAACTATGGCTACACCTTC	CATRTNYGYTF
-	TRBJ2-1	many	TRBV30	TGTGCCTGGAGTTGGGGGCGGAATGAGCAGTTCTTC	CAWSWGRNEQFF
-	TRBJ2-4	many	TRBV18	TGTGCCAGCTCACCACCGGACAACTTAGCCAAAAACATTCAGTACTTC	CASSPPDNLAKNIQYF
TRBD1	TRBJ1-1	few	TRBV9	TGTGCCAGCAGCGTAGACCCCAGGGGGACTGAAGCTTTCTTT	CASSVDPRGTEAFF
-	TRBJ2-7	many	TRBV18	TGTGCCAGCTCACCCCGTCAGGGCCACGAGCAGTACTTC	CASSPRQGHEQYF
-	TRBJ1-3	many	TRBV18	TGTGCCAGCTCACCACAAGGGCTTGGTTCTGGAAACACCATATATTTT	CASSPQGLGSGNTIYF
-	TRBJ1-1	many	TRBV30	TGTGCCTGGAGTAGATTCGGGAGCACTGAAGCTTTCTTT	CAWSRFGSTEAFF
-	TRBJ1-2	-	TRBV12-3/TRBV12-4	TGTGCCAGCAGTACCCGGGCACCGACTACCCGGGCTAACTATGGCTACACCTTC	CASSTRAPTTRANYGYTF
TRBD2	TRBJ2-5	many	TRBV28	TGTGCCAGCGGAAGGACTAGCAGACACCAAGAGACCCAGTACTTC	CASGRTSRHQETQYF
-	TRBJ1-1	many	TRBV11-2	TGTGCCAGCAGCTTGGGTCAGCGCGGGAGTGAAGCTTTCTTT	CASSLGQRGSEAFF
-	TRBJ2-4	-	TRBV4-1	TGCGCCAGCAGCCAATCTTTTGAGCCAGCGGTTAATAGGGGCATTCAGTACTTC	CASSQSFEPAVNRGIQYF
TRBD2	TRBJ2-5	many	TRBV7-8	TGTGCCAGCAGCTCCCTCGAGACTAGCCTCATGCAGACCCAGTACTTC	CASSSLETSLMQTQYF
-	TRBJ2-7	few	TRBV30	TGTGCCTGGAGTACCGGCCTGCTCCAAGAGCAGTACTTC	CAWSTGLLQEQYF
TRBD1	TRBJ2-1	-	TRBV2	TGTGCCAGCAGTGGACAGGGAGACAATGAGCAGTTCTTC	CASSGQGDNEQFF
-	TRBJ2-3	many	TRBV27	TGTGCCAGCAGTTTACCCCACGCGGGCGGCGTCACAGATACGCAGTATTTT	CASSLPHAGGVTDTQYF
TRBD2	TRBJ2-1	-	TRBV19	TGTGCCAGCCAGAGAGGGCCGGGACTAACGGGAGGGTACAATGAGCAGTTCTTC	CASQRGPGLTGGYNEQFF
TRBD1	TRBJ2-5	many	TRBV2	TGTGCCAGCAGTAAACTCCGGGCACAGGGGGAAGAGACCCAGTACTTC	CASSKLRAQGEETQYF
TRBD2	TRBJ2-7	many	TRBV3-1	TGTGCCAGCAGCCTAACGACCGGGACTACCCGCAATCGGAAATACGAGCAGTACTTC	CASSLTTGTTRNRKYEQYF
-	TRBJ2-2	few	TRBV24-1	TGTGCCACCAGTGTACAAGGTGACGGGGAGCTGTTTTTT	CATSVQGDGELFF
-	TRBJ2-1	many	TRBV7-8	TGTGCCAGCAGCCTCTCGACTGTGGATGAGCAGTTCTTC	CASSLSTVDEQFF
-	TRBJ2-2	few	TRBV20-1	TGCAGTGCTAGAGGGAGGGTTACCGGGGAGCTGTTTTTT	CSARGRVTGELFF
-	TRBJ2-1	many	TRBV28	TGTGCCAGCAGGCCCGGGGGTCGCGGGGACTACAATGAGCAGTTCTTC	CASRPGGRGDYNEQFF
-	TRBJ1-1	many	TRBV20-1	TGCAGTGCTAGTTTTTCAGAGAACACTGAAGCTTTCTTT	CSASFSENTEAFF
-	TRBJ2-5	-	TRBV4-2	TGTGCCAGCAGCCCGCGTTGGGGAGCCGTGGAGACCCAGTACTTC	CASSPRWGAVETQYF
TRBD2	TRBJ2-7	few	TRBV2	TGTGCCAGCAGTCAGGAAGCAGCGGGAGGAGACGAGCAGTACTTC	CASSQEAAGGDEQYF
TRBD1	TRBJ1-4	-	TRBV15	TGTGCCACCAGCAGAAGGGGGCCTAATGAAAAACTGTTTTTT	CATSRRGPNEKLFF
TRBD2	TRBJ2-5	-	TRBV14	TGTGCCAGCAGCCAAGATGGGGGGGGTTGTGAGACCCAGTACTTC	CASSQDGGGCETQYF
TRBD1	TRBJ2-3	-	TRBV9	TGTGCCAGCAGCGTAATCATCTCCGCCAAAGGACAGGGGAATGTCAGGTGTGATACGCAGTATTTT	CASSVIISAKGQGNVRCDTQYF
TRBD2	TRBJ2-3	-	TRBV6-1	TGTGCCAGCAGTTCCCAGCGGGAGGGCCCCCCAGATACGCAGTATTTT	CASSSQREGPPDTQYF
TRBD1	TRBJ2-6	once	TRBV19	TGTGCCAGTAGGACCGGGACAGGGGGGTTCTCTGGGGCCAACGTCCTGACTTTC	CASRTGTGGFSGANVLTF
-	TRBJ1-5	many	TRBV28	TGTGCCAGCAGCTTTTACAGGGCGGCCCAGCATTTT	CASSFYRAAQHF
-	TRBJ2-7	many	TRBV5-1	TGCGCCAGCAGCTACGAATCCTCCTACGAGCAGTACTTC	CASSYESSYEQYF
TRBD2	TRBJ2-1	many	TRBV28	TGTGCCAGCAGCCGACAAGCTACCGGGACTAGCGGAAACAATGAGCAGTTCTTC	CASSRQATGTSGNNEQFF
-	TRBJ1-1	many	TRBV5-1	TGCGCCAGCAGCTTGGCTCTGAACACTGAAGCTTTCTTT	CASSLALNTEAFF
-	TRBJ2-1	many	TRBV10-1	TGCGCCAGCCGACCCACCCCTCGCAGGGTCAATGAGCAGTTCTTC	CASRPTPRRVNEQFF
TRBD1	TRBJ2-3	many	TRBV5-1	TGCGCCAGCAGCTTGGTACCAAGTTATAAAGGACAGGCTAGCACAGATACGCAGTATTTT	CASSLVPSYKGQASTDTQYF
-	TRBJ2-4	few	TRBV29-1	TGCAGCGACCTCATGGGCGCAGGAAACATTCAGTACTTC	CSDLMGAGNIQYF
TRBD2	TRBJ2-7	-	TRBV20-1	TGCAGTGCTAGAGATTACGCGGGAGGGACAAACGAGCAGTACTTC	CSARDYAGGTNEQYF
-	TRBJ1-2	-	TRBV30	TGTGCCTGGGAATGGGGTGTGGGGGGCTACACCTTC	CAWEWGVGGYTF
TRBD1	TRBJ2-7	many	TRBV5-1	TGCGCCAGCAGCCACGACAGGGGCGAGCAGTACTTC	CASSHDRGEQYF
TRBD1	TRBJ2-5	many	TRBV2	TGTGCCAGCCGTAAGGACAGGACAGGGAGCTTTCGAGAGACCCAGTACTTC	CASRKDRTGSFRETQYF
-	TRBJ2-7	many	TRBV11-2	TGTGCCAGCAGCTTAGCTATCTTCCAGGCCAGCTCCTACGAGCAGTACTTC	CASSLAIFQASSYEQYF
TRBD2	TRBJ2-1	few	TRBV24-1	TGTGCCACCAGTGATTTTGGGACTAGCTCTGGTAATGAGCAGTTCTTC	CATSDFGTSSGNEQFF
-	TRBJ2-3	medium-sized	TRBV11-2	TGTGCCAGCAGCTCAGGGACCGTGGCAGATACGCAGTATTTT	CASSSGTVADTQYF
TRBD1	TRBJ2-2	-	TRBV27	TGTGCCAGCAGTTTATCCTATACAGGGGGCGGGGAGCTGTTTTTT	CASSLSYTGGGELFF
-	TRBJ2-2	many	TRBV20-1	TGCAGTGCTAGATTGGACACCGGGGAGCTGTTTTTT	CSARLDTGELFF
-	TRBJ2-1	many	TRBV20-1	TGCAGTGCTAGGACCATCCTTCTGGGCGACTCCTACAATGAGCAGTTCTTC	CSARTILLGDSYNEQFF
-	TRBJ2-7	-	TRBV6-1	TGTGCCAGCATGTTCAGGGCGGAAACCTACGAGCAGTACTTC	CASMFRAETYEQYF
-	TRBJ2-1	few	TRBV30	TGTGCCATGGTATTGGGGAGCTCCTACAATGAGCAGTTCTTC	CAMVLGSSYNEQFF
TRBD1	TRBJ2-5	many	TRBV10-3	TGTGCCATCAGTGAAGAGGGGACAGGGTGGCGGACCCAGTACTTC	CAISEEGTGWRTQYF
TRBD1	TRBJ1-2	few	TRBV7-9	TGTGCCAGCAGCTTAGGGACAGGGGGAGGTGGCTACACCTTC	CASSLGTGGGGYTF
TRBD1	TRBJ2-5	many	TRBV3-1	TGTGCCAGCAGCCAACCCCACCTGACAGGGCGGACCCAGTACTTC	CASSQPHLTGRTQYF
-	TRBJ2-1	many	TRBV2	TGTGCCAGCAACAGACACAATGAGCAGTTCTTC	CASNRHNEQFF
TRBD1	TRBJ1-5	many	TRBV19	TGTGCCAGTAGTACCCAGGACAGGGGCAATCAGCCCCAGCATTTT	CASSTQDRGNQPQHF
-	TRBJ2-7	few	TRBV15	TGTGCCACCAGCGAGCGGGCCTCCTACGAGCAGTACTTC	CATSERASYEQYF
-	TRBJ2-6	many	TRBV6-5	TGTGCCAGCAGTTATCCACGGGGCAACTCTGGGGCCAACGTCCTGACTTTC	CASSYPRGNSGANVLTF
-	TRBJ2-7	many	TRBV5-1	TGCGCCAGCAGCTTGGAGTGGACAGCTGGCGGGAGTTTGGACTACGAGCAGTACTTC	CASSLEWTAGGSLDYEQYF
TRBD2	TRBJ2-2	many	TRBV5-1	TGCGCCAGCAGCTTGCAACGGGAGGTAGTCGGGGAGCTGTTTTTT	CASSLQREVVGELFF